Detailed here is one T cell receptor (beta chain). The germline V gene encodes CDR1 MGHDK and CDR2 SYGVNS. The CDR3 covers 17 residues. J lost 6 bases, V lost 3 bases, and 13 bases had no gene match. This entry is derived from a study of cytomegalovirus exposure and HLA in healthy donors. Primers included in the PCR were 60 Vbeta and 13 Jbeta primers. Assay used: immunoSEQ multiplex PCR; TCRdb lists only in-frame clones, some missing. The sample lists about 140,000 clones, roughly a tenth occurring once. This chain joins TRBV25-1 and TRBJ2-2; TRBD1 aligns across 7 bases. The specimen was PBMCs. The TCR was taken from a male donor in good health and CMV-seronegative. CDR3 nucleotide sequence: TGTGCCAGCAGTGACAACCGGCCAGGGGGATGGTCCGGGGAGCTGTTTTTT. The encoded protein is CASSDNRPGGWSGELFF.